The 10 T cell receptor beta chains below were found in one sample sequenced in a study of technical replicates of blood from several donors. Only in-frame clones appear in the TCRdb table, and some are missing; sequencing was by immunoSEQ multiplex PCR. The table has 85,000 to 90,000 clones, 85% to 95% seen once. The sequenced sample was T cells isolated from PBMCs. These receptors all stem from a human donor in good health.

J is TRBJ2-7 and V is TRBV28, with a possible D match to TRBD1 (6 bases). Germline V gene lookup returns CDR1 MDHEN and CDR2 SYDVKM. The CDR3 is made up of 14 amino acids. V was trimmed by 6 bases and J by 4 bases, leaving 16 bases between them. The CDR3 loop is CASRGRAGDYEQYF. Written as DNA, the CDR3 is TGTGCCAGCAGGGGGCGGGCAGGGGATTACGAGCAGTACTTC.

A note on this clone: This sample includes further DNA sequences coding for the same CDR3. The chain uses TRBV4-1 and TRBJ2-7, with D possibly matching TRBD2 (6 bases). CDR1 MGHRA and CDR2 YSYEKL come from the germline V gene. The CDR3 totals 16 residues. The ends were cut back, 0 bases at V and 3 bases at J, with 15 bases in the middle. The CDR3 here is CASSQDSGTGFYEQYF. The CDR3 bases are TGCGCCAGCAGCCAAGATTCGGGGACTGGCTTCTACGAGCAGTACTTC.

V and J are TRBV5-1 and TRBJ2-7, with D maybe TRBD2 (5 bases). The germline V and J ends were trimmed by 0 bases and 2 bases, with 12 bases remaining between them. The CDR3 has 15 residues. CDR1 SGHRS and CDR2 YFSETQ come from the germline V gene. This chain's CDR3 is CASSLGSGGTYEQYF. The CDR3 nucleotides read TGCGCCAGCAGCTTGGGGTCTGGAGGAACCTACGAGCAGTACTTC. Supplemented by reference TRBV5-1 and TRBJ2-7, the full variable domain reads KAGVTQTPRYLIKTRGQQVTLSCSPISGHRSVSWYQQTPGQGLQFLFEYFSETQRNKGNFPGRFSGRQFSNSRSEMNVSTLELGDSALYLCASSLGSGGTYEQYFGPGTRLTVT.

The chain links TRBV9 to TRBJ2-7; D not resolved. Trimming removed 2 bases at V and 0 bases at J, with 9 bases between. In germline, CDR1 is SGDLS, CDR2 YYNGEE. The CDR3 has 14 residues. CDR3 bases: TGTGCCAGCAGCGTCGGTCCTGGCTCCTACGAGCAGTACTTC. It encodes CASSVGPGSYEQYF.

The chain is built from TRBV6-4 and TRBJ1-2; D is unresolved. The germline V gene has CDR1 MRHNA and CDR2 SNTAGT. CDR3 length: 16 amino acids. V dropped 0 bases and J dropped 1 base, with 12 bases sitting between them. This chain's CDR3 is CASSDSSSHLNYGYTF. CDR3 in DNA: TGTGCCAGCAGTGACTCGTCGAGCCACCTTAACTATGGCTACACCTTC.

This chain uses TRBV5-1 with TRBJ1-1; 8 positions agree with TRBD1. The CDR3 has 17 residues. Germline V lookup: CDR1 SGHRS, CDR2 YFSETQ. The junction had 8 bases not matched to a gene; V was cut back by 1 base and J by 0 bases. This CDR3 is CASSLLSGQGMNTEAFF. The DNA of the CDR3 is TGCGCCAGCAGCTTGCTTTCCGGACAGGGCATGAACACTGAAGCTTTCTTT.

The gene calls are TRBV6-5 and TRBJ2-2, with 9 bases aligning to TRBD1. CDR3 length: 14 residues. V was pared by 2 bases and J by 5 bases, with 0 bases of the junction left unmatched. Germline V gene sequence: CDR1 MNHEY, CDR2 SVGAGI. The CDR3 region is CASSYDRGTGELFF. The CDR3, as DNA: TGTGCCAGCAGTTACGACAGGGGGACCGGGGAGCTGTTTTTT.

The J gene is TRBJ2-3, the V gene TRBV7-9, with 9 bases fitting TRBD1. CDR1 and CDR2 from the germline V gene are SEHNR and FQNEAQ (reference sequence). CDR3 length equals 13 residues. The CDR3: CRTGTGRTDTQYF. The DNA for the CDR3 is TGTAGGACCGGGACAGGGAGGACAGATACGCAGTATTTT.

The chain uses TRBV6-5 and TRBJ1-2, with D tentatively TRBD1 (5 bases). Trimming left V 4 bases short and J 8 bases short, with 14 bases between. The CDR3 is 13 residues long. Germline loops: CDR1 MNHEY, CDR2 SVGAGI. The CDR3 loop is CASSLVVQGGYTF. The CDR3 DNA reads as TGTGCCAGCAGTTTGGTCGTCCAGGGAGGCTACACCTTC.

The chain links TRBV6-5 to TRBJ1-5; 7 positions match TRBD1. Per the germline V gene, CDR1 is MNHEY and CDR2 is SVGAGI. V dropped 0 bases and J dropped 7; count of bases not matched to a gene: 6. The CDR3 contains 15 residues. The CDR3 DNA reads TGTGCCAGCAGTTACTCCGGACAGGTTCAGCAGCCCCAGCATTTT. Amino acids: CASSYSGQVQQPQHF.